The rows below give T cell receptor beta chains drawn from one sample of a study of OX40 agonist ivuxolimab in advanced cancers. Generated by immunoSEQ multiplex PCR, the TCRdb table keeps only in-frame clones and is missing some. Seen here are 53,000 or so clones, approximately 87% observed once, and the top ten hold 0.3% to 0.45%. The sample was CD4+ or CD8+ T cells sorted from blood, taken in a trial of the OX40 agonist ivuxolimab. All receptors come from an adult with an advanced solid tumor such as melanoma, head and neck, liver or kidney cancer. The CDR3 runs from the conserved cysteine through the conserved F or W. A D gene is named only where the DNA matches it firmly. Clone sizes are given selectively: once, few, many, or a class where the clone is expanded.

d_gene | j_gene | v_gene | abundance | CDR3aa | CDR3nt
TRBD1 | TRBJ2-2 | TRBV27 | NA | CASSDRGAGELFF | TGTGCCAGCAGTGACAGGGGGGCCGGGGAGCTGTTTTTT
NA | TRBJ2-5 | TRBV10-3 | NA | CAISEQGGTQETQYF | TGTGCCATCAGTGAGCAGGGTGGGACTCAAGAGACCCAGTACTTC
NA | TRBJ1-2 | TRBV30 | NA | CAWSVRRNYGYTF | TGTGCCTGGAGTGTTAGGAGGAACTATGGCTACACCTTC
NA | TRBJ2-1 | TRBV5-4 | few | CASSLKRLGIGNEQFF | TGTGCCAGCAGCTTGAAGAGGTTAGGGATAGGCAATGAGCAGTTCTTC
NA | TRBJ1-2 | TRBV7-2 | NA | CASSLARGGYGYTF | TGTGCCAGCAGCTTAGCCCGAGGTGGCTATGGCTACACCTTC
TRBD1 | TRBJ2-7 | TRBV7-8 | once | CASSSNWDRGYEQYF | TGTGCCAGCAGCTCCAACTGGGACAGGGGTTACGAGCAGTACTTC
NA | TRBJ1-3 | TRBV19 | NA | CASSPGSQGGNTIYF | TGTGCCAGTAGTCCTGGGTCTCAAGGTGGAAACACCATATATTTT
NA | TRBJ2-3 | TRBV27 | NA | CASSLTGAPPDTQYF | TGTGCCAGCAGTTTAACCGGGGCCCCGCCAGATACGCAGTATTTT
TRBD1 | TRBJ2-3 | TRBV18 | NA | CASSTRTGGLADTQYF | TGTGCCAGCTCAACTAGGACAGGAGGTCTGGCAGATACGCAGTATTTT
NA | TRBJ2-7 | TRBV6-1 | NA | CASSVRRGYEQYF | TGTGCCAGCAGCGTGAGGAGGGGCTACGAGCAGTACTTC
NA | TRBJ2-5 | TRBV9 | NA | CASSVRGSQGETQYF | TGTGCCAGCAGCGTAAGGGGCTCCCAAGGGGAGACCCAGTACTTC
NA | TRBJ2-3 | TRBV2 | few | CASSVSTRDTDTQYF | TGTGCCAGCAGCGTATCGACCAGGGATACAGATACGCAGTATTTT
NA | TRBJ2-1 | TRBV7-2 | NA | CASSPHGGYNEQFF | TGTGCCAGCAGCCCCCATGGGGGATACAATGAGCAGTTCTTC
TRBD1 | TRBJ1-5 | TRBV28 | NA | CASSLGDRHNQPQHF | TGTGCCAGCAGTTTAGGGGACAGACACAATCAGCCCCAGCATTTT
NA | TRBJ2-1 | TRBV14 | once | CASSQDWFYNEQFF | TGTGCCAGCAGCCAAGATTGGTTTTACAATGAGCAGTTCTTC
NA | TRBJ1-6 | TRBV6-5 | NA | CASSFGSYNSPLHF | TGTGCCAGCAGTTTCGGGTCCTATAATTCACCCCTCCACTTT
NA | TRBJ2-6 | TRBV21-1 | NA | CASSKEEGLSGANVLTF | TGTGCCAGCAGCAAAGAGGAAGGGCTCTCTGGGGCCAACGTCCTGACTTTC
NA | TRBJ1-1 | TRBV7-3 | once | CASSLEGNTEAFF | TGTGCCAGCAGCTTAGAGGGGAACACTGAAGCTTTCTTT
NA | TRBJ2-2 | TRBV5-1 | NA | CASHETDRTGELFF | TGCGCCAGCCACGAGACCGACAGGACCGGGGAGCTGTTTTTT
NA | TRBJ2-1 | TRBV2 | NA | CASSYLGGGVNEQFF | TGTGCCAGCTCGTACCTAGGGGGAGGGGTTAATGAGCAGTTCTTC
NA | TRBJ1-4 | TRBV4-1 | NA | CASSQDPRNNEKLFF | TGCGCCAGCAGCCAAGATCCCAGGAATAATGAAAAACTGTTTTTT
NA | TRBJ1-1 | TRBV7-9 | once | CASSPTGTGNTEAFF | TGTGCCAGCAGTCCCACAGGGACCGGGAACACTGAAGCTTTCTTT
TRBD1 | TRBJ2-5 | TRBV5-8 | NA | CASSLGLDRALETQYF | TGTGCCAGCAGCTTGGGCCTGGACAGGGCGTTGGAGACCCAGTACTTC
TRBD1 | TRBJ1-2 | TRBV7-9 | NA | CASSQGTANYGYTF | TGTGCCAGCAGCCAAGGGACAGCTAACTATGGCTACACCTTC
NA | TRBJ1-5 | TRBV18 | NA | CASSPLSGRAQPQHF | TGTGCCAGCTCACCACTTAGTGGTCGGGCTCAGCCCCAGCATTTT
TRBD1 | TRBJ2-2 | TRBV27 | NA | CASSLGTGGPTGELFF | TGTGCCAGCAGTTTAGGGACAGGGGGCCCCACCGGGGAGCTGTTTTTT
NA | TRBJ1-1 | TRBV7-9 | NA | CASSSERTEAFF | TGTGCCAGCAGTAGCGAGAGGACTGAAGCTTTCTTT
TRBD1 | TRBJ2-5 | TRBV28 | NA | CASSLPGTGRQETQYF | TGTGCCAGCAGTTTGCCCGGGACAGGGCGACAAGAGACCCAGTACTTC
NA | TRBJ1-1 | TRBV6-1 | NA | CASSFSEGNTEAFF | TGTGCCAGCAGTTTTTCGGAGGGAAACACTGAAGCTTTCTTT
NA | TRBJ1-1 | TRBV18 | NA | CASSPEILNTEAFF | TGTGCCAGCTCACCAGAAATTTTGAACACTGAAGCTTTCTTT
TRBD1 | TRBJ2-7 | TRBV7-9 | few | CASSLGWGQGRLSYEQYF | TGTGCCAGCAGCTTAGGATGGGGACAGGGGAGACTTTCATACGAGCAGTACTTC
NA | TRBJ2-7 | TRBV7-2 | NA | CASSLVGGGSPYEQYF | TGTGCCAGCAGCTTAGTAGGTGGCGGGTCTCCCTACGAGCAGTACTTC
TRBD1 | TRBJ1-6 | TRBV5-4 | NA | CASSLQGAGSPLHF | TGTGCCAGCAGCCTACAGGGGGCAGGTTCACCCCTCCACTTT
NA | TRBJ1-5 | TRBV10-3 | NA | CAISESRDAQPQHF | TGTGCCATCAGTGAGTCACGGGACGCTCAGCCCCAGCATTTT
TRBD1 | TRBJ2-7 | TRBV5-8 | NA | CASSPYSGTAYEQYF | TGTGCCAGCAGCCCATATTCCGGGACAGCCTACGAGCAGTACTTC
NA | TRBJ2-2 | TRBV5-1 | NA | CASSLTPGHITGELFF | TGCGCCAGCAGCTTGACACCGGGACACATCACCGGGGAGCTGTTTTTT
NA | TRBJ1-2 | TRBV25-1 | NA | CASSEFGQLGYTF | TGTGCCAGCAGTGAATTCGGACAGCTTGGCTACACCTTC
NA | TRBJ2-2 | TRBV7-2 | once | CASSLSRGRINGELFF | TGTGCCAGCAGCTTATCGCGGGGACGGATTAACGGGGAGCTGTTTTTT
TRBD1 | TRBJ1-5 | TRBV4-1 | NA | CASSQGPGQGSFSNQPQHF | TGCGCCAGCAGCCAAGGACCGGGACAGGGGTCCTTTAGCAATCAGCCCCAGCATTTT
NA | TRBJ2-5 | TRBV4-2 | few | CASSQEDYPTDF | TGTGCCAGCAGCCAAGAGGACTACCCCACGGACTTC
NA | TRBJ1-6 | TRBV30 | NA | CAWRKGGRVPNSPLHF | TGTGCCTGGAGGAAGGGGGGCCGAGTGCCTAATTCACCCCTCCACTTT
NA | TRBJ1-2 | TRBV15 | NA | CATSRDYNGAYGYTF | TGTGCCACCAGCAGAGATTATAACGGGGCATATGGCTACACCTTC
NA | TRBJ1-2 | TRBV28 | NA | CASSQGPQWPNYGYTF | TGTGCCAGCAGTCAGGGGCCTCAATGGCCGAACTATGGCTACACCTTC
NA | TRBJ1-1 | TRBV6-6 | NA | CASRNLRGGNTEAFF | TGTGCCAGCAGAAACCTCCGTGGAGGGAACACTGAAGCTTTCTTT
NA | TRBJ2-3 | TRBV5-4 | NA | CASSLSYGAGDTQYF | TGTGCCAGCAGCTTGTCTTACGGGGCGGGAGATACGCAGTATTTT
NA | TRBJ2-5 | TRBV5-1 | NA | CASSLGRDQGMETQYF | TGCGCCAGCAGCTTGGGCCGGGACCAGGGGATGGAGACCCAGTACTTC
TRBD1 | TRBJ1-1 | TRBV23-1 | NA | CASSSPPGRTVTGTGEAFF | TGCGCCAGCAGTTCTCCCCCCGGGCGGACCGTGACAGGGACGGGTGAAGCTTTCTTT
TRBD2 | TRBJ2-7 | TRBV10-3 | NA | CATATGTSGVYEQYF | TGTGCCACCGCGACCGGGACTAGCGGGGTGTACGAGCAGTACTTC